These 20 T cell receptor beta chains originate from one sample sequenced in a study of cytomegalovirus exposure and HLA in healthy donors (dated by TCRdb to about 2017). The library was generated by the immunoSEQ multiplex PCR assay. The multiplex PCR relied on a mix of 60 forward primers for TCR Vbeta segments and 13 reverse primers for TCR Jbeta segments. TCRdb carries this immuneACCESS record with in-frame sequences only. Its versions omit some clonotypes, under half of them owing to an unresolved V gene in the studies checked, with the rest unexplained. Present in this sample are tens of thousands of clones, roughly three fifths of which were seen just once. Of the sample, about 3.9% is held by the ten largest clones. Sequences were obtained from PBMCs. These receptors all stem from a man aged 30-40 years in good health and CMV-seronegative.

The CDR3 spells CATRPPGGELFF. The CDR3 DNA is TGTGCCACGCGCCCCCCGGGGGGGGAGCTGTTTTTT. The chain uses TRBV28 and TRBJ2-2, with a weak D call TRBD2 (5 bases). The CDR3 extends over 12 amino acids. Trimming stripped 10 bases from V and 8 bases from J, with 14 bases between. The germline gives CDR1 MDHEN, CDR2 SYDVKM.

CDR3 in DNA: TGTGCCAGCAGTTTTTCCCCACAGGGCAACTATGGCTACACCTTC. It codes for CASSFSPQGNYGYTF. The chain employs TRBV27 and TRBJ1-2; weak D call: TRBD1 (6 bases). V was pared by 3 bases and J by 2 bases, with 13 bases between. The CDR3 covers 15 residues. The V gene's germline CDR1 is MNHEY and CDR2 SMNVEV (reference sequence).

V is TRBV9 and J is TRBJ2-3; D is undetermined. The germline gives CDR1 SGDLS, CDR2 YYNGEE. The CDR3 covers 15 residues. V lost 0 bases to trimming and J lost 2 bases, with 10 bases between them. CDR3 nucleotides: TGTGCCAGCAGCGTAGTCCAGGAATCCACAGATACGCAGTATTTT. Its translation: CASSVVQESTDTQYF.

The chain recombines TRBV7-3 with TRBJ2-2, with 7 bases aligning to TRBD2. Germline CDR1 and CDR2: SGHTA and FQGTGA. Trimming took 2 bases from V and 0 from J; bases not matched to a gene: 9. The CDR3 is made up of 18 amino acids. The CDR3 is CASSLEGGRRANTGELFF. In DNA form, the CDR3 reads TGTGCCAGCAGCTTAGAGGGAGGGAGGAGAGCGAACACCGGGGAGCTGTTTTTT. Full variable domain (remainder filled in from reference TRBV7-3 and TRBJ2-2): GAGVSQTPSNKVTEKGKYVELRCDPISGHTALYWYRQSLGQGPEFLIYFQGTGAADDSGLPNDRFFAVRPEGSVSTLKIQRTERGDSAVYLCASSLEGGRRANTGELFFGEGSRLTVL.

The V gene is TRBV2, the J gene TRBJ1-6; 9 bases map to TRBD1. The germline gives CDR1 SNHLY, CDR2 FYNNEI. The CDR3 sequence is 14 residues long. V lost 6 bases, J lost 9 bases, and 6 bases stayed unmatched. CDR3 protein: CASSFLTGGSPLHF. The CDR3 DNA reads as TGTGCCAGCAGCTTCCTGACAGGGGGTTCACCCCTCCACTTT.

In nucleotides, the CDR3 is TGTGCCAGCAGTGAATTGTGGGGGGAAGGCCAGCCCCAGCATTTT. This gives the protein CASSELWGEGQPQHF. V is TRBV6-1 and J is TRBJ1-5; D possibly corresponds to TRBD1 (5 bases). Germline values: CDR1 MNHNS, CDR2 SASEGT. CDR3 length: 15 amino acids. Trimming removed 2 bases at V and 7 bases at J, with 15 bases between.

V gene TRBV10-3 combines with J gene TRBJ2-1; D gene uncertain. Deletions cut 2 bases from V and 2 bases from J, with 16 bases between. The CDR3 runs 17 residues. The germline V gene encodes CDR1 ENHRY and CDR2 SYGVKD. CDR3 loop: CAISEESEPRTYNEQFF. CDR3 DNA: TGTGCCATCAGTGAGGAATCGGAGCCGCGAACCTACAATGAGCAGTTCTTC.

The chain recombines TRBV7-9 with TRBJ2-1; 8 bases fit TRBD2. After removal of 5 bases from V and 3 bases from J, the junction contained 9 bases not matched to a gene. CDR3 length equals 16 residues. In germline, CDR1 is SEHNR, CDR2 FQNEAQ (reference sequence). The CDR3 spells CASSQVAGYDYNEQFF. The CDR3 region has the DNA TGTGCCAGCAGCCAAGTAGCGGGATATGACTACAATGAGCAGTTCTTC.

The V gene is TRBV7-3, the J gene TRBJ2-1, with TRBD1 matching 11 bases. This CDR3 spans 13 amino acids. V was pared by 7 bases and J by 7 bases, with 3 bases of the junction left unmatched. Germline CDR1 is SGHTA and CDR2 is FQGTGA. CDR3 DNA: TGTGCCAGCAAAGGACAGGGGGCTAATGAGCAGTTCTTC. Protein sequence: CASKGQGANEQFF.

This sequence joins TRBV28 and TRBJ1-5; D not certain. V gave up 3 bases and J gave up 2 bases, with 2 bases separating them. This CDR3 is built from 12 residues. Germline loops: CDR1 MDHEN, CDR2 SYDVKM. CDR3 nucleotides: TGTGCCAGCAGTTTCGGCAATCAGCCCCAGCATTTT. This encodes CASSFGNQPQHF. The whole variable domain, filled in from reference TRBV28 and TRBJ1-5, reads DVKVTQSSRYLVKRTGEKVFLECVQDMDHENMFWYRQDPGLGLRLIYFSYDVKMKEKGDIPEGYSVSREKKERFSLILESASTNQTSMYLCASSFGNQPQHFGDGTRLSIL.

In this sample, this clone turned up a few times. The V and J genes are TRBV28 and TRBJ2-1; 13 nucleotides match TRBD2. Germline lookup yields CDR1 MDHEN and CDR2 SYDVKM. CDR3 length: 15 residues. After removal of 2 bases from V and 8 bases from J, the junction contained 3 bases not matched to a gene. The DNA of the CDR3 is TGTGCCAGCAGTTTAGGACTAGCGGGAGTGGATGAGCAGTTCTTC. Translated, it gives CASSLGLAGVDEQFF.

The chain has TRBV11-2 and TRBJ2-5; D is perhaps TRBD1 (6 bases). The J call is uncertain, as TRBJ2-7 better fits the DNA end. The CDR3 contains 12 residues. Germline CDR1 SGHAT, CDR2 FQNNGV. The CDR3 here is CASSLWGLEQYF. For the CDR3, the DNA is TGTGCCAGCAGCTTATGGGGGCTCGAGCAGTACTTC.

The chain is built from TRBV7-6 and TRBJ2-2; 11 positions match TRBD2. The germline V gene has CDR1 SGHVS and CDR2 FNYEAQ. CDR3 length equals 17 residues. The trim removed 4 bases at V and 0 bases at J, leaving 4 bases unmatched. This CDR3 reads CASSSQTSGANTGELFF. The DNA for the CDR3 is TGTGCCAGCAGCTCGCAGACTAGCGGGGCGAACACCGGGGAGCTGTTTTTT.

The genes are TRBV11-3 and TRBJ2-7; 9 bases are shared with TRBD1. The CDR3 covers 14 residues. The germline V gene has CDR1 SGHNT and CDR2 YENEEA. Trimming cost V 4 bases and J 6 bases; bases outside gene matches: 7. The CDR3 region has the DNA TGTGCCAGCAGCTACGGACAGGGGATCGGCGAGCAGTACTTC. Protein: CASSYGQGIGEQYF.

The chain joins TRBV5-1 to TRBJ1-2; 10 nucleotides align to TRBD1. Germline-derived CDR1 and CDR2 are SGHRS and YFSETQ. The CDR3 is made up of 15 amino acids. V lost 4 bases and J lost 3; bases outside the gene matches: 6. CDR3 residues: CASSRDRGADYGYTF. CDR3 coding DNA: TGCGCCAGCAGCCGGGACAGGGGAGCAGACTATGGCTACACCTTC.

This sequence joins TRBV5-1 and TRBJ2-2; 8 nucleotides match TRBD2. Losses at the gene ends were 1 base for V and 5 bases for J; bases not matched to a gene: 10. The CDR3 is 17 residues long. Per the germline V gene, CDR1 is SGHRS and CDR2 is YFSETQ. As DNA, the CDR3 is TGCGCCAGCAGCTTGATCGTCAGCGGGAGTAGTACCGGGGAGCTGTTTTTT. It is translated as CASSLIVSGSSTGELFF.

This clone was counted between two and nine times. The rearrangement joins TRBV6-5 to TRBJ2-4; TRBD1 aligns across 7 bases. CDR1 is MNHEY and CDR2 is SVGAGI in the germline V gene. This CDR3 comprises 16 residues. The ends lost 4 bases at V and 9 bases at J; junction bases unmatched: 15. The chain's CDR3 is CASSSSSGRGLGIQYF. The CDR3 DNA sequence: TGTGCCAGCAGTTCTTCCTCGGGAAGGGGGCTAGGCATTCAGTACTTC.

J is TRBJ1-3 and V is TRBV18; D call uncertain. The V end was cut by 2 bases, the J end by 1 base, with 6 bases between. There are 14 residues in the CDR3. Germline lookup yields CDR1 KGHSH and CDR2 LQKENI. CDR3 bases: TGTGCCAGCTCACCATTAATATCTGGAAACACCATATATTTT. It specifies CASSPLISGNTIYF.

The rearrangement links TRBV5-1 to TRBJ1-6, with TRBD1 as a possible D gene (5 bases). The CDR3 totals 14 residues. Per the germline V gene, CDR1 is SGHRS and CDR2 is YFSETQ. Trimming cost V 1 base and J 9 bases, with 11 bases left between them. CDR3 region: CASSLSGYGSPLHF. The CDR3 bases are TGCGCCAGCAGCTTGTCAGGGTATGGTTCACCCCTCCACTTT.

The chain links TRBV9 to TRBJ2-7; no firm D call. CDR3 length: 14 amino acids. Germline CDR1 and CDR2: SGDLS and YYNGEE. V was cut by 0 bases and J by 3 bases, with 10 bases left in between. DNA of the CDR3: TGTGCCAGCAGCGTAGCGGTTTATAGCTACGAGCAGTACTTC. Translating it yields CASSVAVYSYEQYF.